This passage covers 8 T cell receptor beta chains from one sample sequenced in a study of CD8 T cells in Susac syndrome. Roughly 0.45 to 1 ug RNA was reverse transcribed with random hexamers. TCRdb reanalysed the immunoSEQ multiplex PCR reads using MiXCR and keeps one entry per CDR3 protein. The sample records about 140,000 distinct CDR3 sequences, approximately 95% being singletons. Sequencing was carried out using CD4+ T cells from PBMCs. These receptor sequences come from a human donor with Susac syndrome.

This clonotype has a handful of counts. The chain has TRBV12-3 or TRBV12-4 and TRBJ2-7; D gene ambiguous. This CDR3 has 13 residues. V was shortened by 1 base and J by 3 bases, with 7 bases between the two germline ends. The CDR3 sequence is CASSLDPLYEQYF. The CDR3 DNA is TGTGCCAGCAGTTTAGACCCCCTCTACGAGCAGTACTTC.

V gene TRBV21-1 combines with J gene TRBJ2-7; the listed D gene, TRBD1, was not tested against the DNA. TRBV21-1 is a pseudogene. The CDR3 is 18 residues long. This CDR3 is CASTTTWKGKGRSYEQYF. The CDR3 DNA reads as TGTGCCAGCACAACCACTTGGAAAGGGAAGGGTCGCTCCTACGAGCAGTACTTC.

This chain links TRBV5-1 with TRBJ2-2; TRBD2 matches at 8 bases. V was clipped by 4 bases and J by 2 bases; unmatched bases: 10. The germline gives CDR1 SGHRS, CDR2 YFSETQ. The CDR3 contains 17 residues. The CDR3 region is CASSPRAGGENTGELFF. The DNA for the CDR3 is TGCGCCAGCAGCCCTCGGGCGGGGGGCGAAAACACCGGGGAGCTGTTTTTT.

The gene calls are TRBV15 and TRBJ1-2; 9 bases match TRBD1. Germline lookup yields CDR1 LNHNV and CDR2 YYDKDF (reference sequence). The CDR3 totals 13 residues. After removal of 3 bases from V and 8 bases from J, the junction contained 4 bases not matched to a gene. CDR3 sequence: CATSSHGQGGYTF. CDR3 in DNA: TGTGCCACCAGCAGTCACGGACAGGGGGGCTACACCTTC. Variable domain in full (rest from reference TRBV15 and TRBJ1-2): DAMVIQNPRYQVTQFGKPVTLSCSQTLNHNVMYWYQQKSSQAPKLLFHYYDKDFNNEADTPDNFQSRRPNTSFCFLDIRSPGLGDTAMYLCATSSHGQGGYTFGSGTRLTVV.

This clonotype was picked up a small number of times. The rearrangement links TRBV7-3 to TRBJ1-2, with 8 bases fitting TRBD1. CDR1 and CDR2 (germline): SGHTA, FQGTGA. CDR3 length: 14 amino acids. J gave up 5 bases and V 5 bases, and 7 bases lay outside the gene matches. The CDR3 nucleotides read TGTGCCAGCAGCGCCACAGGGGGGATGTATGGCTACACCTTC. This translates into CASSATGGMYGYTF.

The rearrangement joins TRBV20-1 to TRBJ2-3; 9 nucleotides agree with TRBD2. The germline gives CDR1 DFQATT, CDR2 SNEGSKA (reference sequence). V lost 6 bases and J lost 3; bases outside the gene matches: 13. The CDR3 length is 16 residues. The CDR3 reads CSAYLGGSGRTDTQYF. CDR3 nucleotide sequence: TGCAGTGCATATCTCGGGGGTAGCGGGAGAACAGATACGCAGTATTTT.

The chain has TRBV30 and TRBJ1-2; TRBD1 matches at 7 bases. This CDR3 has 16 residues. Germline CDR1 is GTSNPN and CDR2 is SVGIG (reference sequence). The J segment lost 2 bases and the V segment lost 3 bases, leaving 12 bases of the junction unmatched. CDR3 protein: CAWRGHQQGLNYGYTF. CDR3 nucleotide sequence: TGTGCCTGGAGAGGACATCAACAGGGGCTCAACTATGGCTACACCTTC.

With regard to this clonotype: One end of the junction varies from germline; a read error may be responsible. J is TRBJ1-1 and V is TRBV12-3 or TRBV12-4, with D perhaps matching TRBD1 (6 bases). The CDR3 is 11 residues long. This chain's CDR3 is CASSLGGRDVF. CDR3 in DNA: TGTGCCAGCAGTTTAGGGGGGCGCGACGTCTTT.